The entry below describes one T cell receptor (beta chain). This clone's antigen is unknown. The sample holds no much larger clone one base away, and base qualities are not on file. Enrolling through a virtual design, the prospective study's participants ranged in age from roughly 18 to 95 years and lived across some 22 United States geographic areas. In the prospective study, cohorts were assigned on the basis of participant-reported clinical history obtained from a screening survey and a study questionnaire. For ImmuneRACE Cohort 3, a participant was defined as recovered based on two consecutive negative NP/OP PCR tests, clearance by a healthcare professional, or resolution of symptoms. In the prospective study, mobile phlebotomists collected whole blood, serum and a nasopharyngeal or oropharyngeal swab from each participant. Prospective study participants could optionally give additional blood draws and questionnaires over a roughly 2-month period. Prospective study blood samples were shipped either frozen or at room temperature before DNA extraction.

This entry comes from a study of blood T cell repertoires in COVID-19 (dated by TCRdb to the early 2020s). As for the study more broadly: Collaborator samples came from the United States, Italy and Spain and covered acute and convalescent phases of COVID-19. The prospective study material was composed of cDNA or gDNA derived from T cells, B-cell-depleted T cells, or PBMCs. Subjects who had been exposed to COVID-19, were actively infected with it, or had recovered from it provided the deeply sampled blood TCRbeta repertoires that made up the dataset. Nearly every sample came with metadata listing a de-identified subject ID, COVID-19 status, age in years and sex. The samples were drawn from the first 160 participants of the ongoing ImmuneRACE study and from 950 to 1,500 subjects provided by 6 global collaborators. The repertoires were released in a freely available public database intended as a resource for research on the immune response to SARS-CoV-2. Where available, HLA class I and class II types were obtained from metadata supplied by the sample provider rather than from assay-based typing.

Study-level results and caveats: How much clinical and demographic metadata was included differed by source and by participant, and the metadata was provided uncurated.

TCRbeta CDR3 regions were amplified from genomic DNA using the immunoSEQ Assay, a bias-controlled multiplex PCR. The published analysis was carried out like this. Nucleated cell counts per sample were estimated from amplification of reference gene primers within the assay. To quantify the absolute abundance of each unique TCRbeta CDR3 rearrangement, sequence reads were collapsed and filtered. For each sample, productive Simpson clonality was calculated as the square root of Simpson's diversity index across productive rearrangements. TCRdb mirrors the immuneACCESS table, restricted to in-frame sequences. Some clones are absent from its copies; in checked studies, under half trace to an unresolved V gene, and the reason for the others is unknown. For V, J and clone size, that table is used; D and trimming come from the DNA. For this sample there are fewer than 600,000 clones; more than 75% appear just once. Together, the top ten hold roughly 1.9% of the sample.

The CDR3 contains 11 residues, cysteine and phenylalanine counted. Of all the DNA, just the CDR3 is kept, 33 bases in frame from base 1. V loses 4 bases, J loses 7 bases, and the germline ends lie 7 bases apart. The germline V gene yields SGHTA for CDR1 and FQGNSA for CDR2. Sequenced sample: PBMCs or T cells enriched from blood (not recorded which). This receptor was obtained from a middle-aged woman who had recovered from COVID-19. In this chain, TRBV7-2 is recombined with TRBJ1-2, and perhaps TRBD1 as D gene, on 5 matching bases. The bases are TGTGCCAGCAGCTCGGGACTTGGCTACACCTTC. Translated, this is CASSSGLGYTF.